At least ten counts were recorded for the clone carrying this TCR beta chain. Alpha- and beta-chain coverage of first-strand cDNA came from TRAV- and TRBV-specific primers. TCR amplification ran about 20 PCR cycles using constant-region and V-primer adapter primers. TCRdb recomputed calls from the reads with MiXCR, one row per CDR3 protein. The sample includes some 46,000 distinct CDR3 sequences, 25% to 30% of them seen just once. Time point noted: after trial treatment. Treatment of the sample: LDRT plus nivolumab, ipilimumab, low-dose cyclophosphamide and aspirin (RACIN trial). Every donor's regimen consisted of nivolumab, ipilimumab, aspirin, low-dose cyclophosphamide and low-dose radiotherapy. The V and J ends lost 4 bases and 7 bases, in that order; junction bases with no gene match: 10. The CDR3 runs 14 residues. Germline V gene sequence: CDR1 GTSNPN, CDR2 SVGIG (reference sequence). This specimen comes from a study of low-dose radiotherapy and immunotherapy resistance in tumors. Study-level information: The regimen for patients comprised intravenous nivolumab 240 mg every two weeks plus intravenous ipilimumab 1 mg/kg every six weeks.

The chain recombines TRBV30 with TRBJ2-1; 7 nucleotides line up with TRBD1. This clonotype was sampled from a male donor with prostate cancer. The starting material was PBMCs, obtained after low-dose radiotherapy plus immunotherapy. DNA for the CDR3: TGTGCCTGGATAGGGAAGGGGGCAAGGAATGAGCAGTTCTTC. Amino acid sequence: CAWIGKGARNEQFF.